This passage covers 5 T cell receptor beta chains from one sample sequenced in a study of cytomegalovirus exposure and HLA in healthy donors. Primers for the PCR totalled 60 Vbeta and 13 Jbeta. Sequencing was performed with immunoSEQ multiplex PCR; in TCRdb, only in-frame clones are kept and a portion is missing. The data hold about 190,000 clones, with around 78% observed a single time. The sequencing sample was made of PBMCs. The receptors stem from a young woman in good health and CMV-seropositive.

The V and J genes are TRBV7-2 and TRBJ2-7; no reliable D call. Trimming stripped 5 bases from V and 0 bases from J, with 11 bases between. The germline V gene has CDR1 SGHTA and CDR2 FQGNSA. The CDR3 covers 14 residues. The CDR3 region is CASSPTVGSYEQYF. CDR3 DNA sequence: TGTGCCAGCAGCCCCACCGTCGGCTCCTACGAGCAGTACTTC.

The chain couples TRBV5-6 to TRBJ2-6; TRBD1 might be the D (5 bases). Germline V gives CDR1 SGHDT, CDR2 YYEEEE. The CDR3 has 19 residues. V was cut by 0 bases and J by 4 bases, with 20 bases left in between. The CDR3: CASSLEGYSLEIGANVLTF. The CDR3 DNA reads TGTGCCAGCAGCTTGGAGGGGTACTCTCTAGAGATCGGGGCCAACGTCCTGACTTTC.

CDR3 DNA: TGTGCCAGCACCCGAGGAACAGCTGAGGGCTATGGCTACACCTTC. Translation: CASTRGTAEGYGYTF. The rearrangement uses TRBV2 and TRBJ1-2; D remains unclear. There are 15 residues in the CDR3. The V end was cut by 7 bases, the J end by 4 bases, with 19 bases between. Germline CDR1 SNHLY, CDR2 FYNNEI.

The chain joins TRBV7-2 to TRBJ2-1; D is unclear. Trimming removed 1 base from V and 1 base from J, with 11 bases in between. The germline V gene encodes CDR1 SGHTA and CDR2 FQGNSA. There are 16 residues in the CDR3. The CDR3 region is CASSLGHAGSYNEQFF. As DNA, the CDR3 is TGTGCCAGCAGCTTAGGTCACGCCGGTTCCTACAATGAGCAGTTCTTC.

This sequence joins TRBV2 and TRBJ2-7; 8 bases map to TRBD2. The CDR3 runs 17 residues. Germline-derived CDR1 and CDR2 are SNHLY and FYNNEI. J was trimmed by 2 bases and V by 7 bases; bases with no gene match: 16. The CDR3 DNA is TGTGCCAGCAAAGGGATAGCGGGAACCCGAGCCCCCTACGAGCAGTACTTC. Translation: CASKGIAGTRAPYEQYF.